Below, 29 T cell receptor beta chains from the same sample are listed, as sequenced in a study of blood T cell repertoires in COVID-19. Here immunoSEQ multiplex PCR was the method, and the copy in TCRdb shows in-frame clones only, minus some. Here the sample spans about 74,000 clones, roughly three quarters being singletons. Sequencing was done on a sample of peripheral blood. These receptors came from a human donor in a cohort sampled during active COVID-19.

This clone was seen a handful of times. V is TRBV27 and J is TRBJ2-2; tentatively, D is TRBD2 (6 bases). V dropped 4 bases and J dropped 3 bases, with 15 bases sitting between them. CDR1 is MNHEY, CDR2 SMNVEV, per germline (reference sequence). The CDR3 runs to 16 residues. CDR3 residues: CASSSNMWGDTGELFF. CDR3 bases: TGTGCCAGCAGTTCTAACATGTGGGGGGACACCGGGGAGCTGTTTTTT.

This clone was seen more than once but under ten times. A junction boundary mismatches the germline segment, possibly from a read error. The V call is TRBV7-7, the J call TRBJ2-1; D perhaps matches TRBD1 (6 bases). The length of the CDR3 is 13 residues. Germline V CDR1 and CDR2: SSHAT, FNYEAQ (reference sequence). The CDR3 protein is CASSSQGRDEQFF. The CDR3 DNA reads as TGTGCTAGCAGCTCACAGGGTAGAGATGAGCAGTTCTTC.

V gene TRBV29-1 combines with J gene TRBJ2-3, with 10 bases lining up with TRBD2. CDR1 and CDR2 (germline): SQVTM, ANQGSEA. V lost 5 bases to trimming and J lost 2 bases; unmatched junction nucleotides: 7. This CDR3 has 15 amino acids. CDR3 DNA sequence: TGCAGCGTTAACTTAGCGGGAGGAATCACAGATACGCAGTATTTT. Encoded protein: CSVNLAGGITDTQYF.

This chain connects TRBV21-1 to TRBJ2-1; the table's TRBD1 call for D was not verified on the DNA. TRBV21-1 is a pseudogene. The CDR3 length is 16 residues. DNA of the CDR3: TGTGCCAGCAGAATCAGGGTCGGCTTTTTGTACAATGAGCAGTTCTTC. Encoded protein: CASRIRVGFLYNEQFF.

This clone occurred many times. The J gene is TRBJ1-1, the V gene TRBV4-2, with TRBD1 matching over 7 bases. Germline CDR1 reads LGHNA; CDR2 reads YNFKEQ. Trimming at V came to 2 bases and at J to 1 base, leaving 16 bases not matched to a gene. This CDR3 has 19 amino acids. The CDR3 DNA reads TGTGCCAGCAGCCAATCCCGACCACAGGGGCTTCATGGGAACACTGAAGCTTTCTTT. It yields the protein CASSQSRPQGLHGNTEAFF.

This chain connects TRBV5-1 to TRBJ2-6; no reliable D call. The CDR3 runs to 13 residues. From germline, CDR1 is SGHRS and CDR2 YFSETQ. The V and J ends lost 8 bases and 3 bases respectively, with 9 bases between them. The CDR3 loop reads CASGPDGANVLTF. In DNA form, the CDR3 reads TGCGCCAGTGGGCCTGATGGGGCCAACGTCCTGACTTTC.

V usage is TRBV29-1 and J usage is TRBJ2-3; 10 nucleotides agree with TRBD1. V shed 8 bases, J shed 1 base, and the junction held 6 bases outside the gene matches. The CDR3 is 14 residues long. From germline, CDR1 is SQVTM and CDR2 ANQGSEA. The CDR3 DNA reads TGCAGCTACAGACAGGGGGCTGGCACAGATACGCAGTATTTT. This translates into CSYRQGAGTDTQYF.

The gene calls are TRBV18 and TRBJ2-4, with D possibly being TRBD2 (7 bases). Germline CDR1 KGHSH, CDR2 LQKENI. Between the trimmed V and J ends, which lost 0 bases and 2 bases, there was a span of 11 bases. The CDR3 spans 16 residues. The CDR3 nucleotides read TGTGCCAGCTCACCACCGGGGGGGCTGACCAAAAACATTCAGTACTTC. It encodes CASSPPGGLTKNIQYF.

This clone was seen only a few times. The chain is built from TRBV6-5 and TRBJ1-2; D is possibly TRBD1 (6 bases). Germline CDR1 MNHEY, CDR2 SVGAGI. The CDR3 is made up of 13 amino acids. Trimming cost V 5 bases and J 2 bases, with 9 bases left between them. Here the CDR3 reads CASSPQGNYGYTF. The CDR3 bases are TGTGCCAGCAGTCCACAGGGAAACTATGGCTACACCTTC.

The chain is built from TRBV2 and TRBJ1-5, with D perhaps matching TRBD1 (6 bases). Germline V CDR1 and CDR2: SNHLY, FYNNEI. This CDR3 region has 15 residues. Trimming took off 1 base at V and 11 bases at J, with 18 bases between the two ends. The CDR3 DNA sequence: TGTGCCAGCAGTGAAGGTTGGGCGGAACAGGGATCCCAGCATTTT. This codes for CASSEGWAEQGSQHF.

The rearrangement joins TRBV9 to TRBJ1-3, with unresolved D. The CDR3 sequence is 14 residues long. The V end lost 4 bases, the J end lost 3 bases, and 11 bases lay between the germline ends. Germline V lookup: CDR1 SGDLS, CDR2 YYNGEE. The CDR3 spells CASSPRGLGNTIYF. The CDR3 region has the DNA TGTGCCAGCAGCCCTCGAGGCCTTGGAAACACCATATATTTT.

This clone was recorded once. The V call is TRBV9, the J call TRBJ2-4, with TRBD1 matching 8 bases. The V segment lost 3 bases and the J segment 10 bases; nucleotides outside the gene matches: 6. CDR3 size: 13 residues. Germline CDR1 is SGDLS and CDR2 is YYNGEE. The CDR3 region is CASSGKTGEIQYF. The CDR3 nucleotides are TGTGCCAGCAGCGGTAAGACAGGGGAAATTCAGTACTTC.

The sample holds a few counts of this clone. The chain combines TRBV11-2 with TRBJ1-6; 7 nucleotides match TRBD1. CDR3 size: 15 residues. V lost 1 base to trimming and J lost 4 bases; unmatched junction nucleotides: 1. Germline V gene lookup returns CDR1 SGHAT and CDR2 FQNNGV. The CDR3 DNA sequence: TGTGCCAGCAGCTTAGTGGGACAGTATAATTCACCCCTCCACTTT. It is translated as CASSLVGQYNSPLHF. The full variable domain, completed using reference TRBV11-2 and TRBJ1-6, is EAGVAQSPRYKIIEKRQSVAFWCNPISGHATLYWYQQILGQGPKLLIQFQNNGVVDDSQLPKDRFSAERLKGVDSTLKIQPAKLEDSAVYLCASSLVGQYNSPLHFGNGTRLTVT.

The rearrangement links TRBV6-5 to TRBJ2-7; D is possibly TRBD1 (6 bases). Germline values: CDR1 MNHEY, CDR2 SVGAGI. Trimming left V 7 bases short and J 0 bases short, with 16 bases between. This CDR3 contains 15 residues. The CDR3 bases are TGTGCCAGCATCACACACAGGGACGCCTCCTACGAGCAGTACGTC. This translates into CASITHRDASYEQYV.

A word on this clone: At one boundary the junction diverges from the germline segment, which might be a read error. The chain recombines TRBV7-3 with TRBJ1-2, with D uncertain. The CDR3 totals 13 residues. Germline CDR1 SGHTA, CDR2 FQGTGA. CDR3 in DNA: TGTGCCAGCAGCTTAATTCTAACAGAACCCCCCTTCTTC. It is translated as CASSLILTEPPFF.

The chain couples TRBV29-1 to TRBJ1-2, with D possibly being TRBD1 (6 bases). The CDR3 has 15 amino acids. V lost 4 bases to trimming and J lost 3 bases, with 18 bases between them. Per the germline V gene, CDR1 is SQVTM and CDR2 is ANQGSEA. The CDR3 nucleotides read TGCAGCGTTGGAGAGTCCAGGGGACGTTACTATGGCTACACCTTC. Protein sequence: CSVGESRGRYYGYTF.

The chain combines TRBV19 with TRBJ1-6, with 7 bases lining up with TRBD1. The germline V gene has CDR1 LNHDA and CDR2 SQIVND (reference sequence). The junction had 7 bases not matched to a gene; V was cut back by 6 bases and J by 5 bases. The CDR3 spans 15 residues. As DNA, the CDR3 is TGTGCCAGTAGCACCGGGACAGCCGATAATTCACCCCTCCACTTT. It codes for CASSTGTADNSPLHF.

The chain couples TRBV15 to TRBJ2-6, with D tentatively TRBD2 (5 bases). Trimming took off 2 bases at V and 0 bases at J, with 14 bases between the two ends. The CDR3 is 18 amino acids. The germline V gene has CDR1 LNHNV and CDR2 YYDKDF (reference sequence). CDR3 amino acids: CATSRPSGGASGANVLTF. DNA of the CDR3: TGTGCCACCAGCAGACCCTCAGGAGGAGCCTCTGGGGCCAACGTCCTGACTTTC.

The rearrangement joins TRBV20-1 to TRBJ2-3; no firm D call. Germline lookup yields CDR1 DFQATT and CDR2 SNEGSKA (reference sequence). Trimming removed 3 bases at V and 0 bases at J, with 4 bases between. CDR3 length: 12 residues. CDR3 sequence (DNA): TGCAGTGCTAGTCCAAGCACAGATACGCAGTATTTT. Translation: CSASPSTDTQYF.

This rearrangement joins TRBV6-2 or TRBV6-3 to TRBJ2-7; D is unresolved. CDR1 is MNHEY and CDR2 is SVGEGT in the germline V gene. This CDR3 has 12 residues. Trimming stripped 6 bases from V and 3 bases from J, with 9 bases between. The CDR3 coding sequence is TGTGCCAGCAGCAGACACGTCTACGAGCAGTACTTC. Its translation: CASSRHVYEQYF.

The rearrangement joins TRBV9 to TRBJ2-3, with 13 bases lining up with TRBD2. V was clipped by 0 bases and J by 3 bases; unmatched bases: 4. The CDR3 extends over 17 amino acids. Germline loops: CDR1 SGDLS, CDR2 YYNGEE. CDR3 sequence reads: CASSVDGLAGATDTQYF. The CDR3 bases are TGTGCCAGCAGCGTAGATGGACTAGCGGGGGCAACAGATACGCAGTATTTT.

The rearrangement uses TRBV7-2 and TRBJ1-2; D uncertain. CDR1 SGHTA and CDR2 FQGNSA come from the germline V gene. The ends were cut back, 2 bases at V and 5 bases at J, with 9 bases in the middle. This CDR3 spans 13 amino acids. The CDR3 loop reads CASSLTGAYGYTF. CDR3 DNA sequence: TGTGCCAGCAGCTTAACGGGAGCGTATGGCTACACCTTC. The whole variable domain, remainder taken from reference TRBV7-2 and TRBJ1-2, is GAGVSQSPSNKVTEKGKDVELRCDPISGHTALYWYRQSLGQGLEFLIYFQGNSAPDKSGLPSDRFSAERTGGSVSTLTIQRTQQEDSAVYLCASSLTGAYGYTFGSGTRLTVV.

This chain uses TRBV7-8 with TRBJ2-3; the match to TRBD2 covers 10 bases. Germline V CDR1 and CDR2: SGHVS, FQNEAQ. After removal of 5 bases from V and 2 bases from J, the junction contained 4 bases not matched to a gene. This CDR3 has 15 residues. The CDR3 nucleotides read TGTGCCAGCAGCGTGACTAGCGGGTACACAGATACGCAGTATTTT. Its protein is CASSVTSGYTDTQYF.

The chain uses TRBV27 and TRBJ2-3; TRBD1 agrees at 9 bases. The CDR3 consists of 17 residues. Per germline, CDR1 MNHEY and CDR2 SMNVEV (reference sequence). With 6 bases clipped from V and 4 bases from J, the junction kept 14 bases outside the gene matches. CDR3 residues: CASSRTRTGGASDTQYF. CDR3 DNA: TGTGCCAGCAGCCGCACCCGTACAGGGGGCGCATCAGATACGCAGTATTTT.

The rearrangement links TRBV5-5 to TRBJ1-1, with TRBD1 as a possible D gene (6 bases). CDR3 length: 13 residues. Germline values: CDR1 SGHKS, CDR2 YYEKEE (reference sequence). Trimming cost V 0 bases and J 5 bases, with 8 bases left between them. The CDR3 sequence is CASSLATGTEAFF. The CDR3 DNA reads as TGTGCCAGCAGCTTGGCCACAGGGACTGAAGCTTTCTTT.

This clone was seen a single time. The chain is built from TRBV19 and TRBJ1-2; 8 positions agree with TRBD1. V lost 4 bases and J lost 3; bases outside the gene matches: 7. The CDR3 length is 15 residues. From germline, CDR1 is LNHDA and CDR2 SQIVND (reference sequence). The CDR3 DNA reads TGTGCCAGTAGTACTCCGGGACAGGATTACTATGGCTACACCTTC. Its protein product is CASSTPGQDYYGYTF.

This sequence joins TRBV6-5 and TRBJ2-5; perhaps TRBD2 as D (7 bases). Deletions cut 8 bases from V and 1 base from J, with 17 bases between. CDR1 is MNHEY, CDR2 SVGAGI, per germline. The CDR3 runs to 15 residues. The CDR3 region has the DNA TGTGCCAGCCCCCAGAGGGGAGGGGGCCAAGAGACCCAGTACTTC. It yields the protein CASPQRGGGQETQYF.

V gene TRBV18 combines with J gene TRBJ2-5; 8 bases agree with TRBD2. The CDR3 has 15 residues. The germline CDR1 and CDR2 sequences are KGHSH and LQKENI. Trimming cost V 5 bases and J 5 bases; bases outside gene matches: 10. CDR3 protein: CASSSRSGGRETQYF. The CDR3 nucleotides read TGTGCCAGCTCAAGCAGGTCCGGCGGGAGGGAGACCCAGTACTTC.

The rearrangement uses TRBV6-2 or TRBV6-3 and TRBJ2-1; 9 bases line up with TRBD1. Germline V gene sequence: CDR1 MNHEY, CDR2 SVGEGT. This CDR3 has 16 residues. V lost 3 bases and J lost 4; bases outside the gene matches: 7. CDR3 region: CASSYETGGVYNEQFF. Written as DNA, the CDR3 is TGTGCCAGCAGTTATGAGACAGGGGGAGTTTACAATGAGCAGTTCTTC.